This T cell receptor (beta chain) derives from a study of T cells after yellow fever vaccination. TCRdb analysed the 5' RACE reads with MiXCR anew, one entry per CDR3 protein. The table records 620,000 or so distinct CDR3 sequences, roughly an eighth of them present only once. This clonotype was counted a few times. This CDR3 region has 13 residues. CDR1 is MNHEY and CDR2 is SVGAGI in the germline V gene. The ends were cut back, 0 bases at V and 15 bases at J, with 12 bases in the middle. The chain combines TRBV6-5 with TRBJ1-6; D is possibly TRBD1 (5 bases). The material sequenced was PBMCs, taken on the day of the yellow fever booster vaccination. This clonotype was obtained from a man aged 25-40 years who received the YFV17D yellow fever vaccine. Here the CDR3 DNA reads TGTGCCAGCAGTTACTCGAGGGGCACCGACCTCCACTTT. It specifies CASSYSRGTDLHF.